This T cell receptor (beta chain) emerged from a study of blood T cells in healthy people across ages (dated by TCRdb to between 2015 and 2017). In terms of the full investigation: Template switching captured roughly one uniquely barcoded TCR beta cDNA molecule per two T cells in model experiments. For two donors (one aged 18 to 29 and one aged 80 or older), the study analyzed two additional independent replicas of 1 million unique cDNA reads from the same blood draw. The donors were divided into four age groups: young (average approximately 17 years), middle-aged (over 35), aged (about 62) and long-lived (approximately 74). To avoid experimental bias, donors of different ages were spread randomly across the sequencing lanes. To track age-related changes in TCR beta repertoire diversity, the study relied on deep sequencing normalized with unique cDNA molecular identifiers. General conclusions and limits of the study: Observed TCR beta diversity per million T cells fell roughly linearly with age, and a significant reduction was already apparent by age around 40. Observed TCR beta diversity correlated strongly with the percentage of naive T cells measured by flow cytometry. Bulk unsorted PBMC profiling prevented conclusive comparison of naive and antigen-experienced compartments. Total diversity estimates from one million sequenced T cells were considered lower bounds and underestimates. Because donor CMV infection status was unknown, age-related changes in expanded clonotypes were potentially confounded. Compared with the aged group, the long-lived group had more naive CD4+ T cells, fewer expanded clones and increased TCR diversity, suggesting age selection.

Systemically healthy Caucasian individuals from Russia, 39 in total and aged roughly 6 to 90 years, were included as donors. Approximately 9 milliliters of peripheral blood were collected from each donor into EDTA-treated Vacutainer tubes. PBMCs were isolated by Ficoll-Paque density-gradient centrifugation, with at least 6 million obtained per sample. Total RNA, at least 6 micrograms per sample, was extracted from PBMCs with Trizol reagent. Naive CD45RAhigh/CD27high T cell percentages were measured by flow cytometry on a PBMC aliquot from every donor. Library preparation was by 5' RACE. Sequenced using an Illumina HiSeq 2500. A second PCR of about 6 to 12 cycles was run with a J-beta primer mix and a sample-barcoded 5' primer. A template-switch 5' adaptor carrying 12 random nucleotides introduced a unique molecular identifier onto each TCR beta cDNA molecule. Each sample yielded at least 3 million CDR3-containing paired-end reads. All of the RNA was converted into first-strand cDNA using the Mint cDNA synthesis kit, with a TRBC-specific oligonucleotide serving as the primer. All cDNA was treated with uracil-DNA glycosylase and then went through a first 18-cycle PCR with the universal primers M1SS and BC2_uni_R. Regarding the original processing steps: Each sample was normalized by randomly selecting 1 million high-quality reads, each carrying a distinct molecular identifier. Reads sharing molecular identifiers were discarded rather than binned into consensus sequences. CDR3 identification, clonotype clustering and error correction used MiTCR with a Q25 quality threshold and the strictest error-elimination algorithm. Lower-bound total TCR beta diversity was estimated with a nonparametric unseen species model using Euler transformation. TCRdb reprocessed the public reads (quality trimming at Q25 with fastp, clone calling with MiXCR) and kept in-frame beta chains. Rows with one shared CDR3 protein collapse into an entry with the most common genes and DNA. The V and J calls and clone size are TCRdb's, not the authors'. Recorded for this sample are 630,000 or so distinct CDR3 sequences; less than 40% of them occurred a single time. Approximately 15% of the sample lies in the top ten.

There are 14 amino acids in the CDR3, from cysteine to phenylalanine inclusive. The retained sequence is limited to the CDR3, 42 bases, with the frame set at the first base. The germline V gene gives CDR1 as MGHRA and CDR2 as YSYEKL. Regarding this clonotype: Its binding antigen is unknown. With a much larger clone just one base away, this may be a read error.

The chain uses TRBV4-1 and TRBJ1-6; the D gene lacks a confident call. The specimen sequenced was blood. The receptor's source is a woman over 75 in good health. Donor details come from another sample of the same person, matched by shared clones. The CDR3 corresponds to CASSQDVRNLPLHF. The nucleotide sequence reads as follows: TGCGCCAGCAGCCAAGATGTCCGTAATTTACCCCTCCACTTT.